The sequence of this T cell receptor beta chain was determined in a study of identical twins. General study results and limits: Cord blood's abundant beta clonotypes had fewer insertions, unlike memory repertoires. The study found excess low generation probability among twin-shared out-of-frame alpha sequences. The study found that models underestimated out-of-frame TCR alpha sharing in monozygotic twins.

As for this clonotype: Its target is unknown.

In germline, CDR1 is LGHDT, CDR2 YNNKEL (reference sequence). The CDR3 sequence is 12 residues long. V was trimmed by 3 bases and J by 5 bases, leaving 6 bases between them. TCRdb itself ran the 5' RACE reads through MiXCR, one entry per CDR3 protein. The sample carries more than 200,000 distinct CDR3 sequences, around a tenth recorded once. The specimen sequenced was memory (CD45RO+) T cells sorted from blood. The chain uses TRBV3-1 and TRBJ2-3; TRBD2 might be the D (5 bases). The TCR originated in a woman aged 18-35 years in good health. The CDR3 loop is CASSQRVDTQYF. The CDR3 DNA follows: TGTGCCAGCAGCCAGCGGGTAGATACGCAGTATTTT.